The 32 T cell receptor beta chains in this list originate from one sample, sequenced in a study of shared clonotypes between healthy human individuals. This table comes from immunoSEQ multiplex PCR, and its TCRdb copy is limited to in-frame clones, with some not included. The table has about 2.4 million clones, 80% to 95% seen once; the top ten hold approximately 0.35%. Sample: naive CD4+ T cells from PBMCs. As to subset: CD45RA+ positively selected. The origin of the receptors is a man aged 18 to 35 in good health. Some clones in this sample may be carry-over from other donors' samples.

The CDR3 sequence: CASSGPGNLELFF. The CDR3 nucleotides are TGCGCCAGCAGCGGCCCGGGCAACCTGGAGCTGTTTTTT. This chain links TRBV5-1 with TRBJ2-2; D call uncertain. Trimming pared 4 bases from V and 10 bases from J, leaving 14 bases between. Germline V gene lookup returns CDR1 SGHRS and CDR2 YFSETQ. This CDR3 contains 13 residues.

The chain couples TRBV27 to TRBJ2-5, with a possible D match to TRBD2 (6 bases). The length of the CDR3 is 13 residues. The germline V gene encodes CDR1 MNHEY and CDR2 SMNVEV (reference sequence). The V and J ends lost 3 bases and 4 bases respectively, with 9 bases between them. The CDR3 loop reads CASSLGGSETQYF. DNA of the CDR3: TGTGCCAGCAGTTTGGGGGGTTCAGAGACCCAGTACTTC.

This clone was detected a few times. The CDR3 DNA reads TGTGCCAGCAGTTCCCTCCCTCTCAATCAGCCCCAGCATTTT. This encodes CASSSLPLNQPQHF. The genes are TRBV28 and TRBJ1-5; D gene ambiguous. Germline CDR1 MDHEN, CDR2 SYDVKM. V lost 4 bases to trimming and J lost 3 bases, with 10 bases between them. The length of the CDR3 is 14 residues.

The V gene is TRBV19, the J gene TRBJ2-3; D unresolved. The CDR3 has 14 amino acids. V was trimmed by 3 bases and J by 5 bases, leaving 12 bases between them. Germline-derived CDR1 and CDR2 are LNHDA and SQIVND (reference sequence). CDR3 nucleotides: TGTGCCAGTAGTATGACCGAATTGAGAGATACGCAGTATTTT. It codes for CASSMTELRDTQYF.

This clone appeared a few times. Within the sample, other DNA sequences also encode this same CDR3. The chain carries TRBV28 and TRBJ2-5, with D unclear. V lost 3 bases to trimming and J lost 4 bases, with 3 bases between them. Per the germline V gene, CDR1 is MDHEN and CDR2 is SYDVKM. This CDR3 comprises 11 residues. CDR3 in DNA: TGTGCCAGCAGTTTGGGAGAGACCCAGTACTTC. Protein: CASSLGETQYF.

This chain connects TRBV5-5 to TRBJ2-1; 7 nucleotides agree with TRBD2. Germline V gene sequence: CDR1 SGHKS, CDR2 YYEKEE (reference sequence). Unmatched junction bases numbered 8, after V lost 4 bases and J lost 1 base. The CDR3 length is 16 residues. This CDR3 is CASSRAPSGSYNEQFF. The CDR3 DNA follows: TGTGCCAGCAGCCGAGCCCCTAGCGGATCCTACAATGAGCAGTTCTTC.

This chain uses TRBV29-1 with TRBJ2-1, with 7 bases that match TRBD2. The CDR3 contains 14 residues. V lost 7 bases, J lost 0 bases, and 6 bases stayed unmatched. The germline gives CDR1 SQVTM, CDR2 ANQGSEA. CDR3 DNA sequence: TGCAGCGGGGGGGGATCCAGCTCCTACAATGAGCAGTTCTTC. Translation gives CSGGGSSSYNEQFF.

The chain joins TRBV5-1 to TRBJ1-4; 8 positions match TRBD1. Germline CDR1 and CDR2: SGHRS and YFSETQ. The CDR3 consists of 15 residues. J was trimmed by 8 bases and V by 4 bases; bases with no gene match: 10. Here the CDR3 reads CASSTTGAVREKLFF. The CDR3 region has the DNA TGCGCCAGCAGCACGACAGGGGCGGTACGGGAAAAACTGTTTTTT.

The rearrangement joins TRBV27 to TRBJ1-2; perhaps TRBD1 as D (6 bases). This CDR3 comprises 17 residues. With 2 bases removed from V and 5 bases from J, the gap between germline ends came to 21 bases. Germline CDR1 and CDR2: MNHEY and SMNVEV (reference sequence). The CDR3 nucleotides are TGTGCCAGCAGTTTAAGGGGAACAGGGAGAGGGGGATATGGCTACACCTTC. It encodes CASSLRGTGRGGYGYTF.

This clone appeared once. This CDR3 is CASSFGGQGFYEQYF. Here the CDR3 DNA reads TGTGCCAGCAGCTTCGGGGGACAGGGGTTCTACGAGCAGTACTTC. The chain links TRBV7-3 to TRBJ2-7; TRBD1 agrees at 10 bases. V lost 3 bases to trimming and J lost 3 bases; unmatched junction nucleotides: 5. The V gene's germline CDR1 is SGHTA and CDR2 FQGTGA. The CDR3 is 15 amino acids. Looking up the rest from reference TRBV7-3 and TRBJ2-7 gives the full variable domain: GAGVSQTPSNKVTEKGKYVELRCDPISGHTALYWYRQSLGQGPEFLIYFQGTGAADDSGLPNDRFFAVRPEGSVSTLKIQRTERGDSAVYLCASSFGGQGFYEQYFGPGTRLTVT.

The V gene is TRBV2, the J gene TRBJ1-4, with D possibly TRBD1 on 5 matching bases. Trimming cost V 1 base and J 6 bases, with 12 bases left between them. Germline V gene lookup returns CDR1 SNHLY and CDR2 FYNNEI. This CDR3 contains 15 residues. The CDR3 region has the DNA TGTGCCAGCAGTGAAGGGGGTTGGGGGTATGAAAAACTGTTTTTT. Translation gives CASSEGGWGYEKLFF.

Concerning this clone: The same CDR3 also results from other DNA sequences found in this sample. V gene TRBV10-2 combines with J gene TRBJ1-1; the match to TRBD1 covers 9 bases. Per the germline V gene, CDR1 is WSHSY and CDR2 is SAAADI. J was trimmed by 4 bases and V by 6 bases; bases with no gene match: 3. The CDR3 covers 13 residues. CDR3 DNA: TGCGCCAGCAGCTTGACAGGGGGCACTGAAGCTTTCTTT. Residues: CASSLTGGTEAFF.

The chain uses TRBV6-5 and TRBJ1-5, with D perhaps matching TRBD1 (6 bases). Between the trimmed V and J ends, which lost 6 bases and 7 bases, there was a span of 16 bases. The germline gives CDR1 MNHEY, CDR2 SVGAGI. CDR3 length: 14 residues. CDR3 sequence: CASSQTYREQPQHF. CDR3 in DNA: TGTGCCAGCAGCCAAACCTACAGGGAGCAGCCCCAGCATTTT.

In nucleotides, the CDR3 is TGTGCCAGCAGCTTAAGACAACAGAATGAAAAACTGTTTTTT. Translated: CASSLRQQNEKLFF. This chain uses TRBV7-9 with TRBJ1-4, with D uncertain. The V gene's germline CDR1 is SEHNR and CDR2 FQNEAQ (reference sequence). V was clipped by 2 bases and J by 5 bases, with 9 bases between them. The CDR3 covers 14 residues.

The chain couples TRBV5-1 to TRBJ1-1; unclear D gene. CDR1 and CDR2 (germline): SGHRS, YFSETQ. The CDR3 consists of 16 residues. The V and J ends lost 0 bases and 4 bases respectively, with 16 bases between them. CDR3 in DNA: TGCGCCAGCAGCTTGGAATTTAACGGAAAAGGCACTGAAGCTTTCTTT. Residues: CASSLEFNGKGTEAFF.

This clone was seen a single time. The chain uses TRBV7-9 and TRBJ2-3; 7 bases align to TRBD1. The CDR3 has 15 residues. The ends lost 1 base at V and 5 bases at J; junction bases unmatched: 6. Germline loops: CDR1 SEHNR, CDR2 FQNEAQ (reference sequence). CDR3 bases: TGTGCCAGCAGCTTAGGGGTGACAGGGTTAGATACGCAGTATTTT. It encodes CASSLGVTGLDTQYF.

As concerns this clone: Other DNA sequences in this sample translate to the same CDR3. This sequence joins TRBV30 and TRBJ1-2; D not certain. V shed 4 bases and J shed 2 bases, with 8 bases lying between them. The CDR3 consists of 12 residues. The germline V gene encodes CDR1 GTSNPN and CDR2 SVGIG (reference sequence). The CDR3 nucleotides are TGTGCCTGGACTGGCTCAAACTATGGCTACACCTTC. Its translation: CAWTGSNYGYTF.

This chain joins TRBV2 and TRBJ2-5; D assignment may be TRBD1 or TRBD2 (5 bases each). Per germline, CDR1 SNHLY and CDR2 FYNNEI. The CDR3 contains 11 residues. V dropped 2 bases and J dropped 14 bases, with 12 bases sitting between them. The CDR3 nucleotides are TGTGCCAGCAGTGAATTCCGGGGCTACTACTTC. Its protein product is CASSEFRGYYF.

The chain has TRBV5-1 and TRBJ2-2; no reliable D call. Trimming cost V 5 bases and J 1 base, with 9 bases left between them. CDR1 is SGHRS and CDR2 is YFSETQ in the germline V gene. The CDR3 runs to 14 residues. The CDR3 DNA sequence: TGCGCCAGCAGTGAGGCGTTGAACACCGGGGAGCTGTTTTTT. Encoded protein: CASSEALNTGELFF.

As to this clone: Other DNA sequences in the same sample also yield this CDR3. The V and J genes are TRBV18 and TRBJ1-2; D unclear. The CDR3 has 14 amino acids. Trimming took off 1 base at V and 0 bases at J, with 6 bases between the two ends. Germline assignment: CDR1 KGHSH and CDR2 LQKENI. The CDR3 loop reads CASSPLLANYGYTF. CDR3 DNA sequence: TGTGCCAGCTCACCACTGTTGGCTAACTATGGCTACACCTTC.

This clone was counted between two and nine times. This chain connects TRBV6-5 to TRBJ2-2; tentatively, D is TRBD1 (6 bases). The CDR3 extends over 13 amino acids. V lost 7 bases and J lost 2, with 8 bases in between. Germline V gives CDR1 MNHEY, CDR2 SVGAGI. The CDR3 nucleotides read TGTGCCAGCAAGGACAGCAACACCGGGGAGCTGTTTTTT. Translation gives CASKDSNTGELFF.

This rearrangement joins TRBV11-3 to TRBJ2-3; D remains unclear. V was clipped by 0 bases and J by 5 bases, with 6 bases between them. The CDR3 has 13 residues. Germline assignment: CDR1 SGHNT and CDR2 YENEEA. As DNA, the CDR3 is TGTGCCAGCAGCTTAGAGGTACGAGATACGCAGTATTTT. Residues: CASSLEVRDTQYF.

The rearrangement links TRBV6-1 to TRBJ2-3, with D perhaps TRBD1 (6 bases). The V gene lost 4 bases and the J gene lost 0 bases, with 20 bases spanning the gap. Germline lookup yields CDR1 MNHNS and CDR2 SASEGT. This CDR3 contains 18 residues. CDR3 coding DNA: TGTGCCAGCAGTGGCTCCAGGGGATTCGGCCGGAGCACAGATACGCAGTATTTT. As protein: CASSGSRGFGRSTDTQYF.

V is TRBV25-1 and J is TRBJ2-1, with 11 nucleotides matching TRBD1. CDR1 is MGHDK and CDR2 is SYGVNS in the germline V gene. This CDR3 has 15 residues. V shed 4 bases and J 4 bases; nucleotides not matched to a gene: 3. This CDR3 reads CASSGGTGGYNEQFF. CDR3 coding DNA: TGTGCCAGCAGTGGCGGGACAGGGGGATACAATGAGCAGTTCTTC.

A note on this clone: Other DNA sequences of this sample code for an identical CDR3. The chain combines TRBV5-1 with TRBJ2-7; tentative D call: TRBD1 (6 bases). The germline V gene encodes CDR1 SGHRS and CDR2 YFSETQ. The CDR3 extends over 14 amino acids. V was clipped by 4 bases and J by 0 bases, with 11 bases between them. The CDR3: CASSPQGPSYEQYF. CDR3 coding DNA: TGCGCCAGCAGCCCTCAGGGGCCCTCCTACGAGCAGTACTTC.

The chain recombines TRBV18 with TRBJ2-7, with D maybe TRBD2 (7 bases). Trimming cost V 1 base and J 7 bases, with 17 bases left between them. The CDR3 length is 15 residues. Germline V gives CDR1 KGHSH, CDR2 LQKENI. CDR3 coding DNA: TGTGCCAGCTCACCACGGGAGGGGGGGTCTTTGGAGCAGTACTTC. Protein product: CASSPREGGSLEQYF.

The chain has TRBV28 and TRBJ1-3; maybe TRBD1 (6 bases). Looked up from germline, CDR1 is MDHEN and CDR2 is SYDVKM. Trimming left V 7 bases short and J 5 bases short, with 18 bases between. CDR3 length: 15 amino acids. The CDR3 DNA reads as TGTGCCAGCACCCCGCGCGGGACATGGAGAAACACCATATATTTT. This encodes CASTPRGTWRNTIYF.

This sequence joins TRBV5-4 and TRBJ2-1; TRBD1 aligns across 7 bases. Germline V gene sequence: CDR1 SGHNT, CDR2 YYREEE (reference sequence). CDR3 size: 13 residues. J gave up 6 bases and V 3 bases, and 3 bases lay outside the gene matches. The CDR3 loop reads CASSSGGSNEQFF. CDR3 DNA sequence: TGTGCCAGCAGCTCAGGGGGAAGCAATGAGCAGTTCTTC. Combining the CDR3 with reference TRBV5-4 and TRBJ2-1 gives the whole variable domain ETGVTQSPTHLIKTRGQQVTLRCSSQSGHNTVSWYQQALGQGPQFIFQYYREEENGRGNFPPRFSGLQFPNYSSELNVNALELDDSALYLCASSSGGSNEQFFGPGTRLTVL.

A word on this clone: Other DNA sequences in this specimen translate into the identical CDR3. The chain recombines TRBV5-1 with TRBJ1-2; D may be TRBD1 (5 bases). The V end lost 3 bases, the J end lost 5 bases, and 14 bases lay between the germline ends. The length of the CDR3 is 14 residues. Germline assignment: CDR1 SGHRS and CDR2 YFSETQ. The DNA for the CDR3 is TGCGCCAGCAGCTCCACCGGGACGGATTATGGCTACACCTTC. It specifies CASSSTGTDYGYTF.

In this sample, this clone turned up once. The CDR3 here is CASSLAVDTQYF. CDR3 nucleotides: TGTGCCAGCAGCTTGGCCGTAGATACGCAGTATTTT. This rearrangement joins TRBV5-4 to TRBJ2-3; no firm D call. The CDR3 covers 12 residues. Trimming removed 0 bases from V and 5 bases from J, with 4 bases in between. Germline V gives CDR1 SGHNT, CDR2 YYREEE (reference sequence).

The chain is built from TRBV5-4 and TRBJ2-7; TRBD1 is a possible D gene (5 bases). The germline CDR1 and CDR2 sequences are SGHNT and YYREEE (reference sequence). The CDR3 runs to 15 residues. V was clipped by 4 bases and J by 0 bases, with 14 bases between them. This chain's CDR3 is CASSTAGSPSYEQYF. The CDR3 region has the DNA TGTGCCAGCAGCACCGCAGGGTCCCCCTCCTACGAGCAGTACTTC.

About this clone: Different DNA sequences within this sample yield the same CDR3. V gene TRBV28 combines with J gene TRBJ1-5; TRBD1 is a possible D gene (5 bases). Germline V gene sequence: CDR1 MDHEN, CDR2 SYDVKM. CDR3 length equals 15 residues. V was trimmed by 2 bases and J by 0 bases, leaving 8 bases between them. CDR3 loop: CASSLRGYSNQPQHF. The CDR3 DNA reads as TGTGCCAGCAGTTTACGGGGCTATAGCAATCAGCCCCAGCATTTT.